The present T cell receptor beta chain was sequenced within a study of memory CD4+ T cells and cytomegalovirus serostatus. Study results and caveats: The CMV-associated TCR signature appears largely within the CD4+ memory repertoire.

CDR3 length: 12 amino acids. Germline V lookup: CDR1 SGHTA, CDR2 FQGNSA. Trimming pared 3 bases from V and 4 bases from J, leaving 6 bases between. As to this clone: Antigen: not known.

The sort gate was single viable CD3+CD4+CD8-CD45RO+ cells for memory CD4+ T cells. Sequencing used immunoSEQ multiplex PCR; TCRdb keeps in-frame clones, though not all of them. The sample contains about 39,000 clones, around 84% of which appear only once. The genes are TRBV7-2 and TRBJ1-1; no reliable D call. Sequences were obtained from memory CD4+ T cells from blood. The TCR originated in an adult in good health and CMV-seronegative. The CDR3 protein is CASSFTGTEAFF. CDR3 coding DNA: TGTGCCAGCAGCTTCACGGGCACTGAAGCTTTCTTT.